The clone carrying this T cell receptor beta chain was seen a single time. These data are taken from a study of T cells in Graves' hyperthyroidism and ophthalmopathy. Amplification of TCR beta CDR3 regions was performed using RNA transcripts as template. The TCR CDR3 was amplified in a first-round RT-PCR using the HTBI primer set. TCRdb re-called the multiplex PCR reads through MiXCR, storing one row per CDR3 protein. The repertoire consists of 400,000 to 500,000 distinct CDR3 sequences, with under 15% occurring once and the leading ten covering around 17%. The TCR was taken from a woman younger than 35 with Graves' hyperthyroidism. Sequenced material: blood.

CDR3 nucleotides: TGTGCCATCAGCCGACTAGCGGGCGAGAAGCAGTATTTT. Its translation: CAISRLAGEKQYF. The chain is built from TRBV10-3 and TRBJ2-3; 10 bases match TRBD2. This CDR3 region has 13 residues. V lost 6 bases to trimming and J lost 11 bases; unmatched junction nucleotides: 8. CDR1 is ENHRY and CDR2 is SYGVKD in the germline V gene.